A selection of T cell receptor beta chains follows, all from one sample in a study of circulating and synovial CD4+ cells in juvenile arthritis. Sequenced by immunoSEQ multiplex PCR; TCRdb stores in-frame clones only, minus some. The table lists about 34,000 clones, about 95% of them singletons, with roughly 0.2% in the top ten. Input material: CD4+ T cells from blood. The receptors originated from a human donor with juvenile idiopathic arthritis. Both conserved end residues are part of each CDR3. A D gene is named only where the DNA matches it firmly. Clone size is stated in some rows and not others, as once, few, many or a class when expanded.

NA,NA,TRBV15,TRBJ1-5,TGTGCCACCAGCAGAGTCGGAGTGGATCAGCCCCAGCATTTT,CATSRVGVDQPQHF
NA,TRBD1,TRBV9,TRBJ1-2,TGTGCCAGCAGCGTAGCTGACAGGGCGGTTGGCTACACCTTC,CASSVADRAVGYTF
NA,TRBD1,TRBV4-1,TRBJ1-2,TGCGCCAGCAGAGGACAGGGGGCCCCGTATGGCTACACCTTC,CASRGQGAPYGYTF
NA,TRBD1,TRBV5-4,TRBJ1-2,TGTGCCAGCAGGGGGGGTGGGACAGGGGGGTCGCAAAACCTCTATGGCTACACCTTC,CASRGGGTGGSQNLYGYTF
NA,TRBD2,TRBV7-3,TRBJ2-2,TGTGCCAGCAGCTTAGGGCCCTTACTAGCGGGAGGGGCCGGGGAGCTGTTTTTT,CASSLGPLLAGGAGELFF
NA,NA,TRBV7-3,TRBJ2-3,TGTGCCAGCAGCCTAAGGGGGGGAGACGGAGATACGCAGTATTTT,CASSLRGGDGDTQYF
NA,TRBD2,TRBV5-1,TRBJ2-1,TGCGCCAGCAGCTTGTTCGGGACTAGCGGGAGCACCGGGGGCGAGCAGTTCTTC,CASSLFGTSGSTGGEQFF
NA,NA,TRBV4-1,TRBJ2-2,TGCGCCAGCAGCCAAAGGAGCCCTGGAGGTAACACCGGGGAGCTGTTTTTT,CASSQRSPGGNTGELFF
few,NA,TRBV19,TRBJ1-2,TGTGCCAGTAGCCAGGGCCTCCGGGCCAGGGCAATCGATGGCTACACCTTC,CASSQGLRARAIDGYTF
NA,TRBD2,TRBV7-7,TRBJ2-1,TGTGCCAGCAGCTTAAGGCTGGGGGGGAATGAGCAGTTCTTC,CASSLRLGGNEQFF
NA,TRBD2,TRBV5-1,TRBJ2-1,TGCGCCAGCAGTCGCCCCGTTGCGGGAGAGGACAATGAGCAGTTCTTC,CASSRPVAGEDNEQFF
NA,NA,TRBV6-5,TRBJ2-5,TGTGCCAGCAGTCTATATACGGGAGTAGCAGAGACCCAGTACTTC,CASSLYTGVAETQYF
NA,NA,TRBV30,TRBJ2-2,TGTGCCTGGAGTAAACAGAGAAACACCGGGGAGCTGTTTTTT,CAWSKQRNTGELFF
NA,NA,TRBV18,TRBJ2-2,TGTGCCAGCTCACCTACAACGCGGGACTACACCGGGGAGCTGTTTTTT,CASSPTTRDYTGELFF
NA,TRBD1,TRBV30,TRBJ1-5,TGTGCCTGGAGTAGACAGGGGGGCAATCAGCCCCAGCATTTT,CAWSRQGGNQPQHF
once,NA,TRBV28,TRBJ1-1,TGTGCCAGCAGTCTACAGGGTATGGAAGCTTTCTTT,CASSLQGMEAFF
NA,NA,TRBV15,TRBJ1-1,TGTGCCACCAGCAGAGTATCAGGTCCGGAAGCTTTCTTT,CATSRVSGPEAFF
few,TRBD1,TRBV28,TRBJ1-2,TGTGCCAGCAGTTTCTCCCTGCCGGGACAGGGTTACGGCTACACCTTC,CASSFSLPGQGYGYTF
NA,NA,TRBV5-1,TRBJ1-1,TGCGCCAGCAGTTCTGGACACGTGAACACTGAAGCTTTCTTT,CASSSGHVNTEAFF
NA,TRBD1,TRBV2,TRBJ2-7,TGTGCCAGCAGAGGGGAACAGGGGGAGCTCTACGAGCAGTACTTC,CASRGEQGELYEQYF
NA,NA,TRBV2,TRBJ2-1,TGTGCCAGCCACGGGGTAATAACCGGCGATGAGCAGTTCTTC,CASHGVITGDEQFF
NA,TRBD1,TRBV18,TRBJ2-7,TGTGCCAGCTCACCACCCGGGACAGGAGCCTACGAGCAGTACTTC,CASSPPGTGAYEQYF
NA,NA,TRBV9,TRBJ2-7,TGTGCCAGCAGCGTTGACAGCTTTTCGGAGCAGTACTTC,CASSVDSFSEQYF
NA,TRBD1,TRBV6-5,TRBJ1-4,TGTGCCAGCAGGGGGACAGGGAGCTTTAATGAAAAACTGTTTTTT,CASRGTGSFNEKLFF
NA,NA,TRBV27,TRBJ1-6,TGTGCCAGCAGTTTAATGTCTCCTAATTCACCCCTCCACTTT,CASSLMSPNSPLHF
NA,NA,TRBV4-3,TRBJ1-6,TGCGCCAGCAGCCAATTGTTAGAAAATTCCCCCCTCCACTTT,CASSQLLENSPLHF
NA,TRBD1,TRBV15,TRBJ1-3,TGTGCCACCAGCAGAGAAGGACAGGGGAGTGGAAACACCATATATTTT,CATSREGQGSGNTIYF
NA,NA,TRBV10-3,TRBJ2-3,TGTGCCATCAAGCGTCGAGGGGGGGGAAACACAGATACGCAGTATTTT,CAIKRRGGGNTDTQYF
NA,NA,TRBV11-3,TRBJ2-1,TGTGCCAGCAGCTTAGACGGGAATGAGCAGTTCTTC,CASSLDGNEQFF
NA,NA,TRBV6-1,TRBJ1-4,TGTGCCAGCAGACACGGACAGAGTGAAAAACTGTTTTTT,CASRHGQSEKLFF
once,TRBD1,TRBV6-5,TRBJ1-2,TGTGCCAGCAGCCGAGGACAGGCCTATGGCTACACCTTC,CASSRGQAYGYTF
NA,NA,TRBV30,TRBJ2-1,TGTGCCTGGAGCACAATGGGGCTAGCGCTAAACAATGAGCAGTTCTTC,CAWSTMGLALNNEQFF
NA,NA,TRBV6-5,TRBJ1-2,TGTGCCAGCAGTTACTCGAACCAGGCTAACTATGGCTACACCTTC,CASSYSNQANYGYTF
NA,TRBD1,TRBV19,TRBJ2-1,TGTGCCAGTAGTATATCCACCGGGCAGGGGGCTCCCCACAATGAGCAGTTCTTC,CASSISTGQGAPHNEQFF
once,TRBD2,TRBV5-1,TRBJ2-7,TGCGCCAGCAGCTTGTCAGCTAGCGGGACCTACGAGCAGTACTTC,CASSLSASGTYEQYF
NA,NA,TRBV6-1,TRBJ1-3,TGTGCCAGCAGTGACAGGGTCGGAAGCTCTGGAAACACCATATATTTT,CASSDRVGSSGNTIYF
NA,TRBD1,TRBV5-4,TRBJ2-7,TGTGCCAGCAGCCCGGGACAGGGTAGCCACGAGCAGTACTTC,CASSPGQGSHEQYF
NA,NA,TRBV5-4,TRBJ1-2,TGTGCCAGCAGCTTGGGGCAAGACTATGGCTACACCTTC,CASSLGQDYGYTF
NA,TRBD1,TRBV23-1,TRBJ1-2,TGCGCCAGCAGTCGTCCCGGACAGGGATACTATGGCTACACCTTC,CASSRPGQGYYGYTF
NA,NA,TRBV14,TRBJ2-7,TGTGCCAGCAGCCAAGATAGAATTAGCTACGAGCAGTACTTC,CASSQDRISYEQYF
NA,TRBD2,TRBV5-1,TRBJ2-2,TGCGCCAGCAGCAACCGAGCGGGAGGGCCTCACACCGGGGAGCTGTTTTTT,CASSNRAGGPHTGELFF
NA,NA,TRBV6-5,TRBJ2-1,TGTGCCAGCAGTAGTACTAGTAATGAGCAGTTCTTC,CASSSTSNEQFF
NA,TRBD1,TRBV5-1,TRBJ2-2,TGCGCCAGCAGCTTGAGGGACAGTTTAACCGGGGAGCTGTTTTTT,CASSLRDSLTGELFF
once,TRBD1,TRBV27,TRBJ1-4,TGTGCCAGCAGTACCACAGGGGGCGGAGTGGGTGAAAAACTGTTTTTT,CASSTTGGGVGEKLFF